The clone carrying this T cell receptor beta chain came up a few times. Its antigen is not identified. The record originates from a study of molecular identifiers for immune sequencing clone quantification. Overall study findings and caveats: Clones above 20 RNA copies held over 98% of effector molecules, under 1% in naive cells.

Preparation of the bulk TCR libraries relied on previously described methods and listed TCR primers. TCRdb processed the PCR reads anew with MiXCR; each CDR3 protein has one entry. Altogether around 470,000 distinct CDR3 sequences are present, under 30% being singletons, with the ten largest covering 0.76%. The sequencing input was naive CD8+ T cells from blood, with Jurkat cell RNA spiked in. Subset indicated: FACS-sorted CD8+CD4-CCR7+CD45RA+ naive T cells. This receptor was taken from a human donor in good health. Some libraries in this study had Jurkat cell RNA spiked in.

CDR3 protein: CASSITGRSGNTIYF. CDR3 bases: TGTGCCAGCAGCATTACAGGGCGCTCTGGAAACACCATATATTTT. This chain connects TRBV28 to TRBJ1-3; D possibly corresponds to TRBD1 (6 bases). CDR1 MDHEN and CDR2 SYDVKM come from the germline V gene. V gave up 6 bases and J gave up 0 bases, with 12 bases separating them. CDR3 length: 15 amino acids.